This T cell receptor beta chain was observed in a study of blood T cell repertoires in COVID-19. Study overall: Researchers got acute and convalescent COVID-19 samples from the United States, Italy and Spain. Sources were T cells, B-cell-depleted T cells, or PBMCs; the material itself was cDNA or gDNA.

The length of the CDR3 is 13 residues. Germline CDR1 SGHAT, CDR2 FQNNGV. The V end was cut by 7 bases, the J end by 4 bases, with 13 bases between. Sequenced by immunoSEQ multiplex PCR; TCRdb stores in-frame clones only, minus some. The data show approximately 210,000 clones, roughly four fifths seen once. The chain is built from TRBV11-2 and TRBJ1-2; D is unresolved. Input material: peripheral blood. This receptor was identified in a woman aged 50 to 60 with active or convalescent COVID-19. In DNA, the CDR3 is TGTGCCAGCACGCGGGTGTGGGCCTATGGCTACACCTTC. This sequence encodes CASTRVWAYGYTF.